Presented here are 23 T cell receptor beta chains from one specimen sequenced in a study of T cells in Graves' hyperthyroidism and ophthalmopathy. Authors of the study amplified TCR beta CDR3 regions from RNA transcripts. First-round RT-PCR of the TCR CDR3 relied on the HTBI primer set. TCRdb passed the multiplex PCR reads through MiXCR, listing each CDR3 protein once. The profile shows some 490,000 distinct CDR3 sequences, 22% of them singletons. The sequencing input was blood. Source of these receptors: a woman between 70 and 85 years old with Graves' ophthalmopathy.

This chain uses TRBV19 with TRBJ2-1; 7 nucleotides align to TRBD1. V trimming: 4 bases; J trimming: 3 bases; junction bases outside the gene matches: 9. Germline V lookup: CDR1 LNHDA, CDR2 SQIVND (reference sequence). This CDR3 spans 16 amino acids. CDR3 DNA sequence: TGTGCCAGTAGTAGTCCGGGACAGATAATCTACAATGAGCAGTTCTTC. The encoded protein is CASSSPGQIIYNEQFF.

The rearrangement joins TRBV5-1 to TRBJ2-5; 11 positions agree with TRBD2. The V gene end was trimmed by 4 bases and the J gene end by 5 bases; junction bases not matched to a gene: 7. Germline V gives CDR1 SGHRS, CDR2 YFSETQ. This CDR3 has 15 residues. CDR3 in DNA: TGCGCCAGCAGCCCCGGGACTAGCGGTGAGGAGACCCAGTACTTC. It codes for CASSPGTSGEETQYF.

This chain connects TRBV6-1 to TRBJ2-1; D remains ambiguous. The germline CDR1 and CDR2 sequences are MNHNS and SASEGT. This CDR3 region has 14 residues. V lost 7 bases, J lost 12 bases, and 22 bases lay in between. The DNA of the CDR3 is TGTGCCAGCACCCAGCCTCCTAGAAGCAGCGCGCAGTTCTTC. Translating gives CASTQPPRSSAQFF.

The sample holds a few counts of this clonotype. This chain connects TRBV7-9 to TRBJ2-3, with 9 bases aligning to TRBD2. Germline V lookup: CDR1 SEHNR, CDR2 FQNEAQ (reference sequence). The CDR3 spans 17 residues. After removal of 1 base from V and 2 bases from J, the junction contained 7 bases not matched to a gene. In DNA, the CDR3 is TGTGCCAGCAGCTTAGGAGTAACGGGACTAGCCACAGATACGCAGTATTTT. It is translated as CASSLGVTGLATDTQYF.

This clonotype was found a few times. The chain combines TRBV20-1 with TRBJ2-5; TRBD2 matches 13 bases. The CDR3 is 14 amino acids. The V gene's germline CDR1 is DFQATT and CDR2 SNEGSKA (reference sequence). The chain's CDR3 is CSRTSGSSGETQYF. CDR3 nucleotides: TGCAGCAGGACTAGCGGGAGTTCCGGGGAGACCCAGTACTTC.

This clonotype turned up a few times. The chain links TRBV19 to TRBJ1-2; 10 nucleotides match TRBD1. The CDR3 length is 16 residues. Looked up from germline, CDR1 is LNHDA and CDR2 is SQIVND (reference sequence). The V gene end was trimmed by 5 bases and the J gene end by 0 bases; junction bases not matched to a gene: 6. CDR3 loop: CASSSGTGAPNYGYTF. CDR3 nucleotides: TGTGCCAGTAGTTCCGGGACAGGGGCCCCTAACTATGGCTACACCTTC.

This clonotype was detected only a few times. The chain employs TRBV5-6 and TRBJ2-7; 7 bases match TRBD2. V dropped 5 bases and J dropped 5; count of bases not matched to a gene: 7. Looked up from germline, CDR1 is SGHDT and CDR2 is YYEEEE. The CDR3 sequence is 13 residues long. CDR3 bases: TGTGCCAGCAGGGAAGCGGGATCCGACGAGCAGTACTTC. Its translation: CASREAGSDEQYF.

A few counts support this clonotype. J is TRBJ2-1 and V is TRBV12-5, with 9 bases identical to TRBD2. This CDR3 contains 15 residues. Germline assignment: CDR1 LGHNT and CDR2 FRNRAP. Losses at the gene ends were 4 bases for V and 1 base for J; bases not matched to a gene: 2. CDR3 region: CASGSGLASYNEQFF. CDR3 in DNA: TGTGCTAGTGGTTCTGGACTAGCGTCCTACAATGAGCAGTTCTTC.

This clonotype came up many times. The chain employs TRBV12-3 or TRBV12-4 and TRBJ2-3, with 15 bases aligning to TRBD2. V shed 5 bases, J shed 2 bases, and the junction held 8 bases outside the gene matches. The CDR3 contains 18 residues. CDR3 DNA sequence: TGTGCCAGCAGTGAATCCGGGACTAGCGGGAGGATCACAGATACGCAGTATTTT. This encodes CASSESGTSGRITDTQYF.

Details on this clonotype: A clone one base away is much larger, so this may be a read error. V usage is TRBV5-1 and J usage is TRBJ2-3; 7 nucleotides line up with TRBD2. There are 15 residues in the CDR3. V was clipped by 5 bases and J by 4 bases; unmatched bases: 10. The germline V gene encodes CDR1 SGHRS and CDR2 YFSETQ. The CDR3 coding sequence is TGCGCCAGCAGTCCAACTAGCGTGAGTGCAGATACGCAGTATTTT. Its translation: CASSPTSVSADTQYF.

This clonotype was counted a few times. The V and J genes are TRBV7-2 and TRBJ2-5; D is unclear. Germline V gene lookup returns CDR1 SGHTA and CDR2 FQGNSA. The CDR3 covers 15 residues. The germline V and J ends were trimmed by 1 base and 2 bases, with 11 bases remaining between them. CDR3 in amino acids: CASSLGQAQQETQYF. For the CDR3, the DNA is TGTGCCAGCAGCTTAGGGCAAGCGCAACAAGAGACCCAGTACTTC. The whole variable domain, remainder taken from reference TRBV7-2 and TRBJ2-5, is GAGVSQSPSNKVTEKGKDVELRCDPISGHTALYWYRQSLGQGLEFLIYFQGNSAPDKSGLPSDRFSAERTGGSVSTLTIQRTQQEDSAVYLCASSLGQAQQETQYFGPGTRLLVL.

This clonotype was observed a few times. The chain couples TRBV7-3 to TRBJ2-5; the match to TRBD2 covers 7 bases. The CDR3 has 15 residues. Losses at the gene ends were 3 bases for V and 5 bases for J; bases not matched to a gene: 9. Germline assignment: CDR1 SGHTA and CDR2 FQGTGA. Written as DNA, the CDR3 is TGTGCCAGCAGCTTCCAGGGAGGGGTAGGGGAGACCCAGTACTTC. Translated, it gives CASSFQGGVGETQYF.

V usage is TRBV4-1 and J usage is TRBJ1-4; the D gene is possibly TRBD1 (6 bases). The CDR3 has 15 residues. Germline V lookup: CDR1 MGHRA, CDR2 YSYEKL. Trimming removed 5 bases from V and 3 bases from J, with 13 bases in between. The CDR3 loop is CASSLTRGANEKLFF. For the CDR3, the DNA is TGCGCCAGCAGCTTAACCAGGGGAGCTAATGAAAAACTGTTTTTT.

The chain's CDR3 is CATSPNPRGSNQPQHF. DNA of the CDR3: TGTGCCACCAGCCCAAACCCCAGGGGTAGCAATCAGCCCCAGCATTTT. This chain joins TRBV15 and TRBJ1-5, with D possibly being TRBD1 (6 bases). The CDR3 runs 16 residues. Germline V gene lookup returns CDR1 LNHNV and CDR2 YYDKDF (reference sequence). Trimming took 5 bases from V and 0 from J, leaving 14 bases between them.

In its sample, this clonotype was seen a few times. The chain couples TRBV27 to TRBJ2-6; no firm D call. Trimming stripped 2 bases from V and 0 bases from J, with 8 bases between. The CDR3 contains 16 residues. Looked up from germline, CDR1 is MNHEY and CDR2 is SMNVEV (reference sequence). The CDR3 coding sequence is TGTGCCAGCAGTTTACCCGGGCCCTCTGGGGCCAACGTCCTGACTTTC. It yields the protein CASSLPGPSGANVLTF.

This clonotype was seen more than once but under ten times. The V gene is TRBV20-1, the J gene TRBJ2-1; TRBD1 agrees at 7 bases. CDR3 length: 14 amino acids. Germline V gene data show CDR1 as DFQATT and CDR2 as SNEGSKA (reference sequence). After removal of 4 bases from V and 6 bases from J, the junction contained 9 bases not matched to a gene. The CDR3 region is CSANPGTVSNEQFF. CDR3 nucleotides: TGCAGTGCTAACCCCGGGACAGTCTCCAATGAGCAGTTCTTC.

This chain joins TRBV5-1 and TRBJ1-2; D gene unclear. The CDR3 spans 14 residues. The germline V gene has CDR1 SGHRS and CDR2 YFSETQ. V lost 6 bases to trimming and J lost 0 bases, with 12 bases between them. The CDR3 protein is CASNLDGANYGYTF. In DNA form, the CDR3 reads TGCGCCAGCAATTTGGACGGCGCTAACTATGGCTACACCTTC.

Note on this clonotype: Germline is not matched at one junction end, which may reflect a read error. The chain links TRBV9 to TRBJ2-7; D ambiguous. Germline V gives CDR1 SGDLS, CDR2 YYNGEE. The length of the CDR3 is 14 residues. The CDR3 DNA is TGTGCCAGCAGCGTAGGTGCTATCTCCTACGACCAGTACTTC. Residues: CASSVGAISYDQYF. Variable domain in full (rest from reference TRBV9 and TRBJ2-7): DSGVTQTPKHLITATGQRVTLRCSPRSGDLSVYWYQQSLDQGLQFLIQYYNGEERAKGNILERFSAQQFPDLHSELNLSSLELGDSALYFCASSVGAISYDQYFGPGTRLTVT.

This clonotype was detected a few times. The CDR3 spells CASSSVLGRGNEQFF. CDR3 coding DNA: TGTGCCAGCTCCAGTGTTCTTGGTCGGGGAAATGAGCAGTTCTTC. The V gene is TRBV18, the J gene TRBJ2-1, with a possible D match to TRBD2 (5 bases). V lost 6 bases, J lost 7 bases, and 19 bases lay in between. This CDR3 has 15 amino acids. Germline lookup yields CDR1 KGHSH and CDR2 LQKENI.

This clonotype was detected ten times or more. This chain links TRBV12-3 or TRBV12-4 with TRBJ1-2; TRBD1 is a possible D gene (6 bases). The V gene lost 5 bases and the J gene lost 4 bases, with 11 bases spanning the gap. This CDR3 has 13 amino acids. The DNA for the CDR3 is TGTGCCAGCAGTAAACAGGGTACCTATGGCTACACCTTC. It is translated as CASSKQGTYGYTF.

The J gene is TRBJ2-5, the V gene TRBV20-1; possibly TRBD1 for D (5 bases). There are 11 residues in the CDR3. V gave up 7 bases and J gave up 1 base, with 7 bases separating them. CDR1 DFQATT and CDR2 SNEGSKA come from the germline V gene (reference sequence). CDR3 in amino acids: CSGGLQETQYF. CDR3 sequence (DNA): TGCAGTGGGGGCCTCCAAGAGACCCAGTACTTC.

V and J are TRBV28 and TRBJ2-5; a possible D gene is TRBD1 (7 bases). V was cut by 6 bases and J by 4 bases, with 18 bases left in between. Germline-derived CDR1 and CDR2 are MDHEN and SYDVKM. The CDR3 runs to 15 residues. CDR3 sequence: CASRTSGTAGETQYF. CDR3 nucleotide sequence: TGTGCCAGCAGAACCTCCGGGACAGCGGGAGAGACCCAGTACTTC. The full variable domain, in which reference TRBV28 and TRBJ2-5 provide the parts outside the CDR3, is DVKVTQSSRYLVKRTGEKVFLECVQDMDHENMFWYRQDPGLGLRLIYFSYDVKMKEKGDIPEGYSVSREKKERFSLILESASTNQTSMYLCASRTSGTAGETQYFGPGTRLLVL.

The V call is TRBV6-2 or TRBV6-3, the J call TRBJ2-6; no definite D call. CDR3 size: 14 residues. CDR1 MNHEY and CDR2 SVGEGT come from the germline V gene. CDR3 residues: CVSQTGYGANVLTF. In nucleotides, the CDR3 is TGTGTATCACAGACGGGTTACGGGGCCAACGTCCTGACTTTC.